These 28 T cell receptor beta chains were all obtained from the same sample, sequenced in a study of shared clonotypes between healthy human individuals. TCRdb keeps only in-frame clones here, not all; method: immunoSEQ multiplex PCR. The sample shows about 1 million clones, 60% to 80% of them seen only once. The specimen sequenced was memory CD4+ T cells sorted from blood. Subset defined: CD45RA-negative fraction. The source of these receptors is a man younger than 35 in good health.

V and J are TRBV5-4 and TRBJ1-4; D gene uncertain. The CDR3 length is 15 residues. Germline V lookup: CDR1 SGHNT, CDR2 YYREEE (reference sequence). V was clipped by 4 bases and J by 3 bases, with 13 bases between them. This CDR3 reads CASSPEWAANEKLFF. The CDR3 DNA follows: TGTGCCAGCAGCCCGGAATGGGCGGCTAATGAAAAACTGTTTTTT.

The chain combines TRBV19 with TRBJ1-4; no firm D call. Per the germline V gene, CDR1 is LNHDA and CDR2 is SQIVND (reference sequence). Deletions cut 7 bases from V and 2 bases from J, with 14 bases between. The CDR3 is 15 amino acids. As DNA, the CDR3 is TGTGCCAGTACCCCACTCGGTGCGACTAATGAAAAACTGTTTTTT. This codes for CASTPLGATNEKLFF. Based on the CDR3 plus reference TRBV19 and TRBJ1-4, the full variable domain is DGGITQSPKYLFRKEGQNVTLSCEQNLNHDAMYWYRQDPGQGLRLIYYSQIVNDFQKGDIAEGYSVSREKKESFPLTVTSAQKNPTAFYLCASTPLGATNEKLFFGSGTQLSVL.

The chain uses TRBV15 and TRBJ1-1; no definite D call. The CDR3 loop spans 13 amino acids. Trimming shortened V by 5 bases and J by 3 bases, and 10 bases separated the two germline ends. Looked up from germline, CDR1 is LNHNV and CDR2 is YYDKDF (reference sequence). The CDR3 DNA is TGTGCCACCAGCGTAGGGCCGGACACTGAAGCTTTCTTT. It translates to CATSVGPDTEAFF.

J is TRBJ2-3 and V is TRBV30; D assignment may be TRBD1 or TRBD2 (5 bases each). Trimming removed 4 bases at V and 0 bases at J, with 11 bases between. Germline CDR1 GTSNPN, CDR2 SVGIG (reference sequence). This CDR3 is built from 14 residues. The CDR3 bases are TGTGCCTGGACACCGGGACCCAGCACAGATACGCAGTATTTT. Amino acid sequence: CAWTPGPSTDTQYF.

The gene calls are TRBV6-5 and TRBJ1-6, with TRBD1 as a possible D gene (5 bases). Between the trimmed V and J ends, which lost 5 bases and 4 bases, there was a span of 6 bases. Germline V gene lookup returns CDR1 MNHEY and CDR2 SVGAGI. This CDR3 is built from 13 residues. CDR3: CASSQGYNSPLHF. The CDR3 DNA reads TGTGCCAGCAGTCAGGGATATAATTCACCCCTCCACTTT.

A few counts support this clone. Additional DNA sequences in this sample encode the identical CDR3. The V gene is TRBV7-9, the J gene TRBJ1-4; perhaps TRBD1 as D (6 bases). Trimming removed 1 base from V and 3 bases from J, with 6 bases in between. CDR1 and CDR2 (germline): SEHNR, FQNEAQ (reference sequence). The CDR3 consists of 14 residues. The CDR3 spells CASSLGTANEKLFF. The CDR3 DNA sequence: TGTGCCAGCAGCTTAGGGACAGCTAATGAAAAACTGTTTTTT. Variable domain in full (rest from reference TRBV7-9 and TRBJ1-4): DTGVSQNPRHKITKRGQNVTFRCDPISEHNRLYWYRQTLGQGPEFLTYFQNEAQLEKSRLLSDRFSAERPKGSFSTLEIQRTEQGDSAMYLCASSLGTANEKLFFGSGTQLSVL.

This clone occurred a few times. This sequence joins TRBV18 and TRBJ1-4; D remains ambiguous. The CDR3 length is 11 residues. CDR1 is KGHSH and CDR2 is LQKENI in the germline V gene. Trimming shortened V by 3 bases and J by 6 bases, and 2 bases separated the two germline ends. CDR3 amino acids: CASSPDEKLFF. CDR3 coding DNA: TGTGCCAGCTCACCGGATGAAAAACTGTTTTTT.

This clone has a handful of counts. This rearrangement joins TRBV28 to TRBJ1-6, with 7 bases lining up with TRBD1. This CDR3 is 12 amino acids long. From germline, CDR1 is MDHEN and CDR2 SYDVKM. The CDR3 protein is CAIGRGVSPLHF. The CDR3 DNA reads TGTGCGATCGGCAGGGGGGTTTCACCCCTCCACTTT. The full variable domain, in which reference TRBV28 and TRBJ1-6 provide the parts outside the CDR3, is DVKVTQSSRYLVKRTGEKVFLECVQDMDHENMFWYRQDPGLGLRLIYFSYDVKMKEKGDIPEGYSVSREKKERFSLILESASTNQTSMYLCAIGRGVSPLHFGNGTRLTVT.

The CDR3 reads CASSLGVAGTDTQYF. The CDR3 nucleotides read TGTGCCAGCAGCTTAGGAGTGGCAGGCACAGATACGCAGTATTTT. The chain recombines TRBV7-9 with TRBJ2-3; unclear D gene. The germline CDR1 and CDR2 sequences are SEHNR and FQNEAQ (reference sequence). Trimming took off 1 base at V and 1 base at J, with 9 bases between the two ends. The length of the CDR3 is 15 residues.

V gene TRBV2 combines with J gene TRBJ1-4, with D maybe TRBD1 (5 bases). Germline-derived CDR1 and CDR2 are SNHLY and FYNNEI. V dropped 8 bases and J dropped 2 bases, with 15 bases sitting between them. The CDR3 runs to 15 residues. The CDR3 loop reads CASLAAGLTNEKLFF. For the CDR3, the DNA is TGTGCCAGCCTGGCTGCGGGGCTCACTAATGAAAAACTGTTTTTT.

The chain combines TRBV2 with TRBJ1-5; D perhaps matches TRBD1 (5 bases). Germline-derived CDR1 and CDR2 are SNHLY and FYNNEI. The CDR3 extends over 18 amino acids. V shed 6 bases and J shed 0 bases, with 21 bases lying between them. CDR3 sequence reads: CASSLVRGQLNSNQPQHF. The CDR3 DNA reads TGTGCCAGCAGCCTAGTTAGGGGCCAATTAAATAGCAATCAGCCCCAGCATTTT.

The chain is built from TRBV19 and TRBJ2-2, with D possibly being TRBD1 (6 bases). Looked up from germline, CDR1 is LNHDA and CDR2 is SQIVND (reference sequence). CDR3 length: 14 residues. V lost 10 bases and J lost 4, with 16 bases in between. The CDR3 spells CATYSGAPTGELFF. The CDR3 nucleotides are TGTGCCACATATTCAGGGGCTCCCACCGGGGAGCTGTTTTTT.

The CDR3 bases are TGTGCCAGCAGCTTAAACGAAAACATTCAGTACTTC. Protein sequence: CASSLNENIQYF. The gene calls are TRBV7-9 and TRBJ2-4; D gene unclear. Germline CDR1 is SEHNR and CDR2 is FQNEAQ (reference sequence). This CDR3 spans 12 amino acids. V lost 2 bases and J 5 bases, leaving 4 bases between the germline ends.

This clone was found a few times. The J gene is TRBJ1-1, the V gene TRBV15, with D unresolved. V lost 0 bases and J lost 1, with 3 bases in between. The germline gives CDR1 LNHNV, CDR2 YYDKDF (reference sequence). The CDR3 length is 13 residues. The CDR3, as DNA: TGTGCCACCAGCAGAGATGGGAACACTGAAGCTTTCTTT. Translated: CATSRDGNTEAFF.

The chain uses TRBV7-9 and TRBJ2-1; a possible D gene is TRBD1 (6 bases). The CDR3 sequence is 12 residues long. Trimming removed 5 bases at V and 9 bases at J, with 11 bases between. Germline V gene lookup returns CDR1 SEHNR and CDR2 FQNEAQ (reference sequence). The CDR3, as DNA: TGTGCCAGCAGCCCAATGGGGGCTGAGCAGTTCTTC. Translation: CASSPMGAEQFF.

The CDR3 region is CASSPDQLAGGLEQYF. DNA for the CDR3: TGTGCCAGCTCACCAGACCAACTAGCGGGGGGCCTCGAGCAGTACTTC. The V gene is TRBV18, the J gene TRBJ2-7; TRBD2 agrees at 12 bases. The CDR3 has 16 residues. Germline CDR1 and CDR2: KGHSH and LQKENI. The V and J ends lost 2 bases and 6 bases, in that order; junction bases with no gene match: 8.

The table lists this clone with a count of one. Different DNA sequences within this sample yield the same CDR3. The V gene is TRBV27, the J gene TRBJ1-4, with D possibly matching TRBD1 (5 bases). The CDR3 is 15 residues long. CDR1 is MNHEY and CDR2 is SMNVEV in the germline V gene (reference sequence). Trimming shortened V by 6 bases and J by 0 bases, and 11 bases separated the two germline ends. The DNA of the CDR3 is TGTGCCAGCAGGCCGACAGCCACAACTAATGAAAAACTGTTTTTT. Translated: CASRPTATTNEKLFF.

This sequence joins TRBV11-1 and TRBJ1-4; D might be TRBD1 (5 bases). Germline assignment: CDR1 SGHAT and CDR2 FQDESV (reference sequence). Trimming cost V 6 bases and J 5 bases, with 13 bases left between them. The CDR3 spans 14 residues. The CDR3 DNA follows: TGTGCCAGCAGTGCGGGACGGAGCAATGAAAAACTGTTTTTT. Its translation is CASSAGRSNEKLFF.

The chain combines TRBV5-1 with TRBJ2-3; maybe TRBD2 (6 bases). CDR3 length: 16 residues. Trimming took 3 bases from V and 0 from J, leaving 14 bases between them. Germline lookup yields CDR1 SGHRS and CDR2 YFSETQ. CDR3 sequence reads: CASSSNSGLSTDTQYF. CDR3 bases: TGCGCCAGCAGCTCGAATAGCGGCCTAAGCACAGATACGCAGTATTTT.

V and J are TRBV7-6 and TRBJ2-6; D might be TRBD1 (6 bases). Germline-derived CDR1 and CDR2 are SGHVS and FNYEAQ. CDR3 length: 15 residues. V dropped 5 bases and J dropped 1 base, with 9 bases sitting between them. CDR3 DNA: TGTGCCAGCAGCAGGCAGGGGTCTGGGGCCAACGTCCTGACTTTC. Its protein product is CASSRQGSGANVLTF.

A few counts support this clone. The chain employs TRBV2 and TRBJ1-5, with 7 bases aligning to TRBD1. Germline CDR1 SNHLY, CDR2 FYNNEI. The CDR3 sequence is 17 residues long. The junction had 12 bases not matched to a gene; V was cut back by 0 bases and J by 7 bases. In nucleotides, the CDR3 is TGTGCCAGCAGTGAAGCAGGAGCCGGGACAGTTAGACAGCCCCAGCATTTT. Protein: CASSEAGAGTVRQPQHF.

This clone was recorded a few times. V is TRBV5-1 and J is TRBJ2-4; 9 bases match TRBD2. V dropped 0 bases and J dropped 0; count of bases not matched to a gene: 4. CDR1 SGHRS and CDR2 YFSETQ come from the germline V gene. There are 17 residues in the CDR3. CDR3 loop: CASSLDGSGRAKNIQYF. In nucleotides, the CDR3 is TGCGCCAGCAGCTTGGATGGTAGCGGGAGAGCCAAAAACATTCAGTACTTC. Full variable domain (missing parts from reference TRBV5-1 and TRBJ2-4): KAGVTQTPRYLIKTRGQQVTLSCSPISGHRSVSWYQQTPGQGLQFLFEYFSETQRNKGNFPGRFSGRQFSNSRSEMNVSTLELGDSALYLCASSLDGSGRAKNIQYFGAGTRLSVL.

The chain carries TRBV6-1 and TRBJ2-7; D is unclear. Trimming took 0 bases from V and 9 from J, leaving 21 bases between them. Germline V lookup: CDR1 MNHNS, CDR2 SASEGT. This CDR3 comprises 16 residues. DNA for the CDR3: TGTGCCAGCAGTGAAGCGACAAAGGGCCTCTACGAGCGGCAGTACTTC. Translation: CASSEATKGLYERQYF.

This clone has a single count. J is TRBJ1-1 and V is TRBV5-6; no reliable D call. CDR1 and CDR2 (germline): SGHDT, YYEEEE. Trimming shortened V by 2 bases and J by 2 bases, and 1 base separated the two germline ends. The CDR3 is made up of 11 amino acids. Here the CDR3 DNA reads TGTGCCAGCAGCTTTAACACTGAAGCTTTCTTT. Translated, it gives CASSFNTEAFF.

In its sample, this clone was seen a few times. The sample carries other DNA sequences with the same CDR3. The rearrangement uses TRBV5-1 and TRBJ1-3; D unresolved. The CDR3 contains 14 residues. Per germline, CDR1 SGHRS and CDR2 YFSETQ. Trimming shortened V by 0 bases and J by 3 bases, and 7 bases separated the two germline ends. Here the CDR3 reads CASSLGSIGNTIYF. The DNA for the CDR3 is TGCGCCAGCAGCTTGGGCAGTATTGGAAACACCATATATTTT.

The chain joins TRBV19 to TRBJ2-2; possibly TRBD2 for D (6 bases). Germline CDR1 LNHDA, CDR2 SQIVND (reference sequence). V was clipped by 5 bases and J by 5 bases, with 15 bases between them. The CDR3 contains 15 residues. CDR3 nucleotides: TGTGCCAGTAGTCTGGAGGGGCTGGGGACCGGGGAGCTGTTTTTT. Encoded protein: CASSLEGLGTGELFF.

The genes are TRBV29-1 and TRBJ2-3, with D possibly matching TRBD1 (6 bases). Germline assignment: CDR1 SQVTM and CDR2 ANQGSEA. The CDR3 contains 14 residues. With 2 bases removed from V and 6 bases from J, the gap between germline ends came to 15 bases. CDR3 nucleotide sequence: TGCAGCGTTGAAATTGCCAGGGGTGCGGATACGCAGTATTTT. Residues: CSVEIARGADTQYF.

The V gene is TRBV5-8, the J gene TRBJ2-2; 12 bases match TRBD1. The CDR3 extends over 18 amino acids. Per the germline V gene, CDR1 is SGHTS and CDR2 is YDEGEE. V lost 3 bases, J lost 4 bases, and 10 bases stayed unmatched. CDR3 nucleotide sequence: TGTGCCAGCAGCTCCCCGGGACAGGGGGCTTCGTCCACCGGGGAGCTGTTTTTT. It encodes CASSSPGQGASSTGELFF.